This record looks at one T cell receptor (beta chain) sequence and its context. The treatment here: some 20 received Ad26.COV2.S at low or high dose, single or two shots; roughly 5 received placebo; per-sample allocation not given. At day 63 after the first vaccine or placebo injection, samples were drawn. Donation was by an adult aged 18-55 years who was in Boston. Vaccine was an Ad26 vector expressing Wuhan-strain SARS-CoV-2 spike. The sample originates from a study of Ad26.COV2.S vaccination and SARS-CoV-2 variants. Repertoires were generated with immunoSEQ multiplex PCR, while TCRdb's copy carries only in-frame clones and drops some. The table records roughly 400,000 clones, about nine tenths of them present only once. The CDR3 runs 19 residues. Germline assignment: CDR1 LGHNA and CDR2 YSLEER. V was clipped by 0 bases and J by 7 bases; unmatched bases: 11.

The clonotype comes from a person aged 18-65 years who received the Ad26.COV2.S COVID-19 vaccine or a placebo. The chain has TRBV4-3 and TRBJ2-1; 14 nucleotides agree with TRBD2. This material consisted of peripheral blood, taken in a trial of Ad26.COV2.S vaccine versus placebo. CDR3 in DNA: TGCGCCAGCAGCCAAGATCTTAGGCGGACTAGCGGGGGGAGGAATGAGCAGTTCTTC. As protein: CASSQDLRRTSGGRNEQFF.